Listed here are 3 T cell receptor beta chains from one sample, sequenced in a study of T-cell reconstitution after alpha-beta-depleted transplantation in children. TCRbeta library preparation incorporated unique molecular identifiers. From the PCR reads, TCRdb called clonotypes with MiXCR, one entry per CDR3 protein. The data show a few hundred thousand distinct CDR3 sequences, with around 10% seen just once and roughly 7% held by the top ten. Sequenced here: PBMCs, sampled before TCRalphabeta/CD19-depleted stem cell transplant. These receptors originate from a boy less than two years old with acute myeloid leukemia, due to receive a stem cell transplant.

This clonotype appeared many times. V is TRBV14 and J is TRBJ2-1, with D perhaps TRBD1 (6 bases). This CDR3 has 16 amino acids. Germline V gene sequence: CDR1 SGHDN, CDR2 FVKESK. V was cut by 1 base and J by 4 bases, with 14 bases left in between. The CDR3 DNA reads as TGTGCCAGCAGCCAAGTGACAGGAAACTTTTACAATGAGCAGTTCTTC. Translated, it gives CASSQVTGNFYNEQFF.

This clonotype was observed at least ten times. V and J are TRBV7-9 and TRBJ2-1; a possible D gene is TRBD2 (6 bases). This CDR3 is built from 17 residues. The V gene's germline CDR1 is SEHNR and CDR2 FQNEAQ (reference sequence). V gave up 1 base and J gave up 4 bases, with 17 bases separating them. In DNA form, the CDR3 reads TGTGCCAGCAGCTTAGTGGGAATCCGGGACTTATACAATGAGCAGTTCTTC. Its translation is CASSLVGIRDLYNEQFF.

In its sample, this clonotype was seen a few times. The gene calls are TRBV20-1 and TRBJ2-3; 8 bases match TRBD2. CDR1 and CDR2 from the germline V gene are DFQATT and SNEGSKA (reference sequence). The V segment lost 6 bases and the J segment 0 bases; nucleotides outside the gene matches: 5. There are 14 residues in the CDR3. This CDR3 reads CSAPLAASTDTQYF. CDR3 bases: TGCAGTGCACCACTAGCGGCAAGCACAGATACGCAGTATTTT.